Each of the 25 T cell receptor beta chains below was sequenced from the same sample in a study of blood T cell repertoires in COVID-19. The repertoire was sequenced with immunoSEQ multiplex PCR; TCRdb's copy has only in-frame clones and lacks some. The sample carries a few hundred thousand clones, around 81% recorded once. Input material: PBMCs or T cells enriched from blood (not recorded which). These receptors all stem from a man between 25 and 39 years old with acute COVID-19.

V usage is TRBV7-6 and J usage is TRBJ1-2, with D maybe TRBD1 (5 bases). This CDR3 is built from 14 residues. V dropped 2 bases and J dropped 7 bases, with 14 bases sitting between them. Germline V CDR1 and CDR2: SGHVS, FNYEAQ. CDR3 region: CASSLIAGPGGYTF. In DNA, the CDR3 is TGTGCCAGCAGCTTAATTGCAGGGCCGGGTGGCTACACCTTC.

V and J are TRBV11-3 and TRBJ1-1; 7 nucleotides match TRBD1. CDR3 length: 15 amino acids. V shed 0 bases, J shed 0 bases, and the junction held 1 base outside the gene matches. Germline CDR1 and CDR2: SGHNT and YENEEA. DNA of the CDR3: TGTGCCAGCAGCTTAGACGGGACAGTGAACACTGAAGCTTTCTTT. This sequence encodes CASSLDGTVNTEAFF.

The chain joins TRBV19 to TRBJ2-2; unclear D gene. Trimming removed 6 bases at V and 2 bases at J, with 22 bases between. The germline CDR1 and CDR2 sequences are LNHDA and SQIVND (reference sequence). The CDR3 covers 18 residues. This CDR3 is CASSAPQPPTVNTGELFF. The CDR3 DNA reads TGTGCCAGTAGCGCGCCCCAACCACCTACGGTCAACACCGGGGAGCTGTTTTTT. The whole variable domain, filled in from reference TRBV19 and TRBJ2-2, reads DGGITQSPKYLFRKEGQNVTLSCEQNLNHDAMYWYRQDPGQGLRLIYYSQIVNDFQKGDIAEGYSVSREKKESFPLTVTSAQKNPTAFYLCASSAPQPPTVNTGELFFGEGSRLTVL.

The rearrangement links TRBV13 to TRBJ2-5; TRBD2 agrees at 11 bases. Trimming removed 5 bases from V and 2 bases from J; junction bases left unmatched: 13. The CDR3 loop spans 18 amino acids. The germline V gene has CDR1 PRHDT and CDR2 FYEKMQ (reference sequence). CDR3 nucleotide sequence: TGTGCCAGCAGCCCCTTGACTAGCGGGGATCAAATACAAGAGACCCAGTACTTC. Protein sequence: CASSPLTSGDQIQETQYF.

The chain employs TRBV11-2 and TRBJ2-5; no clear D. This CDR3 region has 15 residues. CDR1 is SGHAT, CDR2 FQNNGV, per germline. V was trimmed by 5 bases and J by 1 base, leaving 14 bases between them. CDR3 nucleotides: TGTGCCAGCAGCCGTGATCTAAGCCCCCAAGAGACCCAGTACTTC. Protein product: CASSRDLSPQETQYF.

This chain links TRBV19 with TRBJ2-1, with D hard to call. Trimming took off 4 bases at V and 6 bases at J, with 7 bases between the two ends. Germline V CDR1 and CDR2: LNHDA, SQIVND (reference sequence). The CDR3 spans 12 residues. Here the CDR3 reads CASSTTSNEQFF. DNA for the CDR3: TGTGCCAGTAGTACCACCAGCAATGAGCAGTTCTTC.

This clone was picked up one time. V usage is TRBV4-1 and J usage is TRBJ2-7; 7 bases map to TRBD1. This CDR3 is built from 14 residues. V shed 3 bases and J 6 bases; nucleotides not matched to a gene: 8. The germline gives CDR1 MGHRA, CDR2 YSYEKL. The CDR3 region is CASSQGDRAREQYF. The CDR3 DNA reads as TGCGCCAGCAGCCAGGGCGACAGGGCCCGCGAGCAGTACTTC.

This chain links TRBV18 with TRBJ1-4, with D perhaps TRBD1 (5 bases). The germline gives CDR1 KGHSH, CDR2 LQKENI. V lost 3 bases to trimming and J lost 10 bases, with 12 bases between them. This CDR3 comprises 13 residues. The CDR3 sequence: CASSPSGEGKLFF. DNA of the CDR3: TGTGCCAGCTCACCGTCGGGGGAAGGAAAACTGTTTTTT.

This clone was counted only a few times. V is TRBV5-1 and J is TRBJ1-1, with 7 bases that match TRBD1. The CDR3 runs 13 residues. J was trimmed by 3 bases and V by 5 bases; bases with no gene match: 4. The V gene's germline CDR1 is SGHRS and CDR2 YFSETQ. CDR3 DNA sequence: TGCGCCAGCAGTAACACAGGGGACACTGAAGCTTTCTTT. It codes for CASSNTGDTEAFF.

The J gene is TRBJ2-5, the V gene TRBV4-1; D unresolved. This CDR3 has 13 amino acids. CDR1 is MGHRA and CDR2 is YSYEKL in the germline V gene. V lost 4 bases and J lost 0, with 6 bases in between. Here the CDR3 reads CASSPMYQETQYF. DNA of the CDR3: TGCGCCAGCAGCCCCATGTACCAAGAGACCCAGTACTTC.

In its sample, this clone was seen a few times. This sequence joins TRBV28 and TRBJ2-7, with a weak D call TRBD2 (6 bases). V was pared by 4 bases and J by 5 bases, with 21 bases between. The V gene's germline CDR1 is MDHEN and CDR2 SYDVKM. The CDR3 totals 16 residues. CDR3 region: CASSSRGMARVDEQYF. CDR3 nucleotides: TGTGCCAGCAGTTCCCGGGGGATGGCTCGGGTTGACGAGCAGTACTTC.

CDR3 region: CASSYGQGGYEQYF. In nucleotides, the CDR3 is TGTGCCAGCAGTTACGGGCAGGGTGGCTACGAGCAGTACTTC. The rearrangement joins TRBV6-5 to TRBJ2-7, with TRBD1 as a possible D gene (5 bases). The CDR3 totals 14 residues. Germline V gene data show CDR1 as MNHEY and CDR2 as SVGAGI. V was cut by 2 bases and J by 3 bases, with 11 bases left in between.

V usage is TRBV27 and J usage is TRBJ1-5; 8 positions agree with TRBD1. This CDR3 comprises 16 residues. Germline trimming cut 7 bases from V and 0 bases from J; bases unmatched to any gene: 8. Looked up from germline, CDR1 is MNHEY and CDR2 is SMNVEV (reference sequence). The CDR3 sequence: CASKDRGFFSNQPQHF. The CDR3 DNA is TGTGCCAGCAAAGACAGGGGTTTTTTTAGCAATCAGCCCCAGCATTTT.

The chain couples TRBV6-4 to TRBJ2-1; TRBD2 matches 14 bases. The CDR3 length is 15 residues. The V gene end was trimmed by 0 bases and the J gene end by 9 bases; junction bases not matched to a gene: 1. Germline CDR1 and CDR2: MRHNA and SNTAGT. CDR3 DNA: TGTGCCAGCAGTGACTCGACTAGCGGGGGGGCTGAGCAGTTCTTC. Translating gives CASSDSTSGGAEQFF.

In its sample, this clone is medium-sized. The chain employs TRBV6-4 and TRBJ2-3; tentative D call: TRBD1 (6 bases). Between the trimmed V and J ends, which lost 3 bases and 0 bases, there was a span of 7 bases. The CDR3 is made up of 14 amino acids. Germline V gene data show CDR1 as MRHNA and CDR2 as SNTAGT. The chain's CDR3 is CASSEGASTDTQYF. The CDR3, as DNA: TGTGCCAGCAGTGAGGGGGCTAGCACAGATACGCAGTATTTT.

CDR3 sequence (DNA): TGTGCCAGCAGTGAAGCGTCGACGGGGGGACGGGATACGCAGTATTTT. Protein sequence: CASSEASTGGRDTQYF. The V call is TRBV2, the J call TRBJ2-3, with 7 bases that match TRBD2. CDR1 is SNHLY and CDR2 is FYNNEI in the germline V gene. J gave up 6 bases and V 0 bases, and 9 bases lay outside the gene matches. This CDR3 is 16 amino acids long.

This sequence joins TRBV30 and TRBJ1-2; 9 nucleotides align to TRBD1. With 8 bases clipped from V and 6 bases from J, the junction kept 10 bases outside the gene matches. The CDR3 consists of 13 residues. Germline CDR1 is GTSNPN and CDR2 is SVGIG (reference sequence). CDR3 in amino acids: CAASQGAINGYTF. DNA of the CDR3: TGTGCCGCCTCACAGGGGGCGATAAATGGCTACACCTTC.

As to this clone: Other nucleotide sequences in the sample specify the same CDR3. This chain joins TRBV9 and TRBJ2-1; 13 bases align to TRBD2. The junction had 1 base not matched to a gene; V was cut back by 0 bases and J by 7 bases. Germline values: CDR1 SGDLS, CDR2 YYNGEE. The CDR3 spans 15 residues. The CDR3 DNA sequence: TGTGCCAGCAGCGTAGGACTAGCGGGGGGTAATGAGCAGTTCTTC. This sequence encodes CASSVGLAGGNEQFF.

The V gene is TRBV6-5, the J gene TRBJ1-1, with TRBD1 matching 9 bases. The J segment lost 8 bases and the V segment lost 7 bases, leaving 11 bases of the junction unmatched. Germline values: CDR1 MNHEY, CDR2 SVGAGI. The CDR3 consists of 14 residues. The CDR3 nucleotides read TGTGCCAGCACCCTAGGACAGGGGTTCTCCGAAGCTTTCTTT. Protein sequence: CASTLGQGFSEAFF.

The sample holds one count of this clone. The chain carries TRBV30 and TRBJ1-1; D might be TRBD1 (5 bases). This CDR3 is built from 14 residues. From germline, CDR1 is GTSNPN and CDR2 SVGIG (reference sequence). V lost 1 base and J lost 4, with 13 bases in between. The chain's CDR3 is CAWSGGPQGTEAFF. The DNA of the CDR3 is TGTGCCTGGAGTGGTGGCCCCCAGGGCACTGAAGCTTTCTTT.

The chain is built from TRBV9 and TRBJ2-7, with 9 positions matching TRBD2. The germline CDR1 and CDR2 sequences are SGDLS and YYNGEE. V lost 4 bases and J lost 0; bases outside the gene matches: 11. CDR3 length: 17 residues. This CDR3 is CASSKVAGASGSYEQYF. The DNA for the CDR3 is TGTGCCAGCAGCAAGGTAGCGGGGGCCTCAGGCTCCTACGAGCAGTACTTC.

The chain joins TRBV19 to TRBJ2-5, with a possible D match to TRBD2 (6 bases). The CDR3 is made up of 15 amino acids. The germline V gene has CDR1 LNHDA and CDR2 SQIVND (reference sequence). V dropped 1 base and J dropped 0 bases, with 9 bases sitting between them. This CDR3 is CASSIGGVDQETQYF. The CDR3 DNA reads TGTGCCAGTAGTATAGGGGGGGTTGACCAAGAGACCCAGTACTTC.

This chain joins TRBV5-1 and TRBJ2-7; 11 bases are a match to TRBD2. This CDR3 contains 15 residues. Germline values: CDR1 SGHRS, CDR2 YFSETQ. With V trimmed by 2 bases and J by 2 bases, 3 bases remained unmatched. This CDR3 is CASSFRLAGTYEQYF. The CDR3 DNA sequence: TGCGCCAGCAGCTTCCGACTAGCGGGGACCTACGAGCAGTACTTC.

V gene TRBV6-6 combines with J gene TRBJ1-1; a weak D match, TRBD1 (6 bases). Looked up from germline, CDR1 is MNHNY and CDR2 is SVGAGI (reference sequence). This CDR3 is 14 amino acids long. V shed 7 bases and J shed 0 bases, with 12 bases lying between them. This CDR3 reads CASKGGGMNTEAFF. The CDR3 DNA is TGTGCCAGCAAAGGCGGGGGCATGAACACTGAAGCTTTCTTT.

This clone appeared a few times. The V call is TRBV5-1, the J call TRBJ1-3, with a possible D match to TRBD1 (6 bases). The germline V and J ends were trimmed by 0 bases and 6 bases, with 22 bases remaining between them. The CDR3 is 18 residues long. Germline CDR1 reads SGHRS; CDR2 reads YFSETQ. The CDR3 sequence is CASSLGDTKTRGENTIYF. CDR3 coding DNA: TGCGCCAGCAGCTTGGGGGACACAAAAACGAGGGGAGAAAACACCATATATTTT.